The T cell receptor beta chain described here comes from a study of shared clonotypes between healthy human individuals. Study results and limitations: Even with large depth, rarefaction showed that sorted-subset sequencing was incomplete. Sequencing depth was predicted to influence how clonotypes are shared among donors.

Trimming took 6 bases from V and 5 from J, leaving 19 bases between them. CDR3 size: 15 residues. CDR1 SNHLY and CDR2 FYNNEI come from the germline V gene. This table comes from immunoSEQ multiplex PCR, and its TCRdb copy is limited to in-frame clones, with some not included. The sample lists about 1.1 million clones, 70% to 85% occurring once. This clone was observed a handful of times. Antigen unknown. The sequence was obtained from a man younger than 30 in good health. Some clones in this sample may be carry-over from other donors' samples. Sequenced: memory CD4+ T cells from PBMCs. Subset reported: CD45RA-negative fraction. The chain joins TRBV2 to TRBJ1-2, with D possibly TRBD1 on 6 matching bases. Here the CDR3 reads CASRRTGQQIYGYTF. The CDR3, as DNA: TGTGCCAGCAGGCGTACAGGGCAACAAATTTATGGCTACACCTTC.